The 22 T cell receptor beta chains below all came from one sample that was sequenced in a study of CD8 T cells in ankylosing spondylitis. TCRdb reprocessed the 5' RACE reads with MiXCR, giving one entry per CDR3 protein. The sample yields 300,000 to 350,000 distinct CDR3 sequences, approximately 10% seen once. The sequenced material came from blood, either unsorted or a sorted T cell fraction (not recorded which). Receptors originate from a female donor with ankylosing spondylitis or in good health (not recorded which).

This clonotype was seen more than once but under ten times. The rearrangement joins TRBV7-3 to TRBJ2-2; possibly TRBD1 for D (5 bases). This CDR3 is 15 amino acids long. In germline, CDR1 is SGHTA, CDR2 FQGTGA. Deletions cut 3 bases from V and 2 bases from J, with 10 bases between. The CDR3 DNA reads TGTGCCAGCAGCTTGACAGAGAGTAACACCGGGGAGCTGTTTTTT. Its translation is CASSLTESNTGELFF.

J is TRBJ2-2 and V is TRBV19; TRBD2 agrees at 7 bases. In germline, CDR1 is LNHDA, CDR2 SQIVND (reference sequence). This CDR3 spans 15 amino acids. J lost 4 bases, V lost 7 bases, and 9 bases had no gene match. The CDR3: CASNNWEGRTGELFF. DNA of the CDR3: TGTGCCAGTAACAATTGGGAGGGTCGCACCGGGGAGCTGTTTTTT.

This clonotype appeared many times. A junction boundary mismatches the germline segment, possibly from a read error. This chain uses TRBV20-1 with TRBJ2-3, with no clear D. CDR1 is DFQATT, CDR2 SNEGSKA, per germline (reference sequence). This CDR3 contains 11 residues. CDR3 sequence (DNA): TGCAGTGCTAGAGATCAAACCCTCGCAATATTT. Protein product: CSARDQTLAIF.

The table lists this clonotype with a few counts. This sequence joins TRBV5-5 and TRBJ2-7, with a possible D match to TRBD2 (6 bases). CDR3 size: 15 residues. V gave up 6 bases and J gave up 7 bases, with 23 bases separating them. CDR1 is SGHKS and CDR2 is YYEKEE in the germline V gene (reference sequence). CDR3 region: CASIGEVLETGEQYF. The CDR3 DNA is TGTGCCAGCATCGGGGAGGTTCTGGAGACTGGGGAGCAGTACTTC.

This clonotype was counted ten times or more. The V and J genes are TRBV28 and TRBJ2-7; maybe TRBD2 (5 bases). The V and J ends lost 6 bases and 12 bases respectively, with 18 bases between them. Per the germline V gene, CDR1 is MDHEN and CDR2 is SYDVKM. The CDR3 is 12 amino acids. The CDR3 DNA follows: TGTGCCAGCAGGAGGGATCTTACGAGCATGTACTTC. It codes for CASRRDLTSMYF. The complete variable domain, with remaining parts taken from reference TRBV28 and TRBJ2-7, reads DVKVTQSSRYLVKRTGEKVFLECVQDMDHENMFWYRQDPGLGLRLIYFSYDVKMKEKGDIPEGYSVSREKKERFSLILESASTNQTSMYLCASRRDLTSMYFGPGTRLTVT.

A few counts support this clonotype. V usage is TRBV12-3 or TRBV12-4 and J usage is TRBJ1-1; D gene unclear. Trimming left V 3 bases short and J 6 bases short, with 14 bases between. CDR3 size: 14 residues. CDR3 nucleotide sequence: TGTGCCAGCAGTTTTCGACCTGGGATCCCTGAAGCTTTCTTT. It codes for CASSFRPGIPEAFF.

This clonotype showed up just a few times. This chain uses TRBV30 with TRBJ1-2; D ambiguous. The V gene's germline CDR1 is GTSNPN and CDR2 SVGIG (reference sequence). There are 13 residues in the CDR3. V dropped 2 bases and J dropped 8 bases, with 15 bases sitting between them. CDR3 DNA: TGTGCCTGGAGTCCCGGTTTCCTCGGGGGCTACACCTTC. It codes for CAWSPGFLGGYTF.

This clonotype was seen ten or more times. The J gene is TRBJ2-7, the V gene TRBV29-1; D gene unclear. CDR3 length: 14 residues. Trimming stripped 6 bases from V and 0 bases from J, with 15 bases between. Germline V gene lookup returns CDR1 SQVTM and CDR2 ANQGSEA. Here the CDR3 DNA reads TGCAGCGTCCGAGAAAAGGGCAGCTCCTACGAGCAGTACTTC. Its translation is CSVREKGSSYEQYF.

This clonotype has at least ten counts. The rearrangement uses TRBV20-1 and TRBJ2-5; D is unclear. The CDR3 loop spans 12 amino acids. CDR1 and CDR2 (germline): DFQATT, SNEGSKA (reference sequence). This chain's CDR3 is CSAAANQETQYF. The CDR3 coding sequence is TGCAGCGCGGCTGCGAATCAAGAGACCCAGTACTTC.

This clonotype was counted many times. The gene calls are TRBV7-2 and TRBJ2-7, with 7 bases that match TRBD2. Germline V gene lookup returns CDR1 SGHTA and CDR2 FQGNSA. Germline trimming cut 5 bases from V and 4 bases from J; bases unmatched to any gene: 2. The CDR3 runs 12 residues. The CDR3 spells CASSPSGYEQYF. The CDR3 bases are TGTGCCAGCAGCCCTAGCGGTTACGAGCAGTACTTC.

Points on this clonotype: Just one base apart from a much larger clone, this may be a read error. The gene calls are TRBV12-3 or TRBV12-4 and TRBJ2-3; no clear D gene. V lost 1 base, J lost 8 bases, and 13 bases lay in between. The CDR3 extends over 14 amino acids. The CDR3 DNA is TGTGCCAGCAGTTTAGATGGGGTCGCAGTTACGCAGTATTTT. Translated: CASSLDGVAVTQYF.

Here the CDR3 DNA reads TGCAGTGTGACACGTAGCGGGGCTACGTACGAGCAGTACTTC. This gives the protein CSVTRSGATYEQYF. V gene TRBV20-1 combines with J gene TRBJ2-7; 8 bases map to TRBD2. The CDR3 is made up of 14 amino acids. J was trimmed by 4 bases and V by 7 bases; bases with no gene match: 12. Germline V lookup: CDR1 DFQATT, CDR2 SNEGSKA (reference sequence).

As to this clonotype: Since a much larger clone is just one base distant, this may be a read error. The chain links TRBV6-1 to TRBJ2-3, with D possibly called TRBD1 or TRBD2 (6 bases each). V was trimmed by 8 bases and J by 4 bases, leaving 31 bases between them. Per the germline V gene, CDR1 is MNHNS and CDR2 is SASEGT. This CDR3 is 19 amino acids long. CDR3 protein: CASEAGGGVRGFSSDTQYF. The CDR3 DNA follows: TGTGCCAGCGAAGCCGGGGGCGGTGTCCGGGGGTTTAGCTCAGATACGCAGTATTTT.

This clonotype occurred many times. The chain has TRBV20-1 and TRBJ2-5; 7 nucleotides align to TRBD1. V was clipped by 0 bases and J by 5 bases; unmatched bases: 12. This CDR3 spans 16 amino acids. Germline assignment: CDR1 DFQATT and CDR2 SNEGSKA (reference sequence). Here the CDR3 DNA reads TGCAGTGCTAGAGATCAGAAACAGGGGAAAAGGGAGACCCAGTACTTC. Translating gives CSARDQKQGKRETQYF.

The chain is built from TRBV7-2 and TRBJ1-5, with 8 positions matching TRBD1. The CDR3 sequence is 14 residues long. V lost 5 bases and J lost 5; bases outside the gene matches: 5. Germline CDR1 is SGHTA and CDR2 is FQGNSA. The CDR3 here is CASSRGTGDQPQHF. The DNA of the CDR3 is TGTGCCAGCAGCCGGGGGACAGGTGATCAGCCCCAGCATTTT.

This chain uses TRBV2 with TRBJ2-7; a weak D match, TRBD2 (7 bases). CDR3 length equals 15 residues. V was clipped by 1 base and J by 0 bases, with 10 bases between them. CDR1 SNHLY and CDR2 FYNNEI come from the germline V gene. The DNA for the CDR3 is TGTGCCAGCAGTGAAGGCGGGGGCCTCTCCTACGAGCAGTACTTC. Translated: CASSEGGGLSYEQYF.

This clonotype occurred many times. An end of the junction does not agree with germline; a read error may underlie this. The V and J genes are TRBV29-1 and TRBJ1-1, with D unresolved. CDR1 and CDR2 from the germline V gene are SQVTM and ANQGSEA. The CDR3 sequence is 12 residues long. The CDR3 nucleotides read TGCAGGGTTGATCCCGGGTACACTGAAGCTTTCTTT. It is translated as CRVDPGYTEAFF.

This clonotype was detected many times. The CDR3 DNA is TGTGCCAGCAGCTATGACAGGGGTTTACAGCCCCAGCATTTT. Translation: CASSYDRGLQPQHF. The chain employs TRBV28 and TRBJ1-5; 8 bases match TRBD1. CDR3 length equals 14 residues. Germline CDR1 and CDR2: MDHEN and SYDVKM. Unmatched junction bases numbered 8, after V lost 6 bases and J lost 7 bases.

This clonotype was counted a few times. The chain has TRBV5-1 and TRBJ2-3; 7 bases are a match to TRBD1. Germline V gene lookup returns CDR1 SGHRS and CDR2 YFSETQ. J gave up 0 bases and V 5 bases, and 6 bases lay outside the gene matches. The CDR3 covers 15 residues. CDR3 nucleotide sequence: TGCGCCAGCAGGTACCCGGGACAGAGCACAGATACGCAGTATTTT. Amino acid sequence: CASRYPGQSTDTQYF.

The chain has TRBV5-1 and TRBJ2-3; TRBD2 aligns across 7 bases. The germline V gene has CDR1 SGHRS and CDR2 YFSETQ. V lost 4 bases to trimming and J lost 4 bases; unmatched junction nucleotides: 21. The CDR3 spans 19 residues. CDR3 sequence (DNA): TGCGCCAGCAGCCACGTGCCCCGAGGGGTCCGCGCGGGAGCAGATACGCAGTATTTT. The encoded protein is CASSHVPRGVRAGADTQYF. Using reference TRBV5-1 and TRBJ2-3 for the parts outside the CDR3, the full variable domain is KAGVTQTPRYLIKTRGQQVTLSCSPISGHRSVSWYQQTPGQGLQFLFEYFSETQRNKGNFPGRFSGRQFSNSRSEMNVSTLELGDSALYLCASSHVPRGVRAGADTQYFGPGTRLTVL.

This clonotype was found many times. This sequence joins TRBV12-3 or TRBV12-4 and TRBJ1-5, with D tentatively TRBD1 (5 bases). The CDR3 has 14 residues. Between the trimmed V and J ends, which lost 6 bases and 3 bases, there was a span of 12 bases. CDR3 residues: CASSPRDVNQPQHF. The CDR3 DNA reads TGTGCCAGCAGCCCCCGGGACGTCAATCAGCCCCAGCATTTT.

This clonotype was recorded at least ten times. J is TRBJ2-3 and V is TRBV7-6, with 8 positions matching TRBD2. Germline loops: CDR1 SGHVS, CDR2 FNYEAQ. With V trimmed by 3 bases and J by 0 bases, 5 bases remained unmatched. The CDR3 totals 16 residues. CDR3 amino acids: CASSFRLASSTDTQYF. The CDR3 DNA is TGTGCCAGCAGCTTCCGACTAGCGAGCAGCACAGATACGCAGTATTTT.